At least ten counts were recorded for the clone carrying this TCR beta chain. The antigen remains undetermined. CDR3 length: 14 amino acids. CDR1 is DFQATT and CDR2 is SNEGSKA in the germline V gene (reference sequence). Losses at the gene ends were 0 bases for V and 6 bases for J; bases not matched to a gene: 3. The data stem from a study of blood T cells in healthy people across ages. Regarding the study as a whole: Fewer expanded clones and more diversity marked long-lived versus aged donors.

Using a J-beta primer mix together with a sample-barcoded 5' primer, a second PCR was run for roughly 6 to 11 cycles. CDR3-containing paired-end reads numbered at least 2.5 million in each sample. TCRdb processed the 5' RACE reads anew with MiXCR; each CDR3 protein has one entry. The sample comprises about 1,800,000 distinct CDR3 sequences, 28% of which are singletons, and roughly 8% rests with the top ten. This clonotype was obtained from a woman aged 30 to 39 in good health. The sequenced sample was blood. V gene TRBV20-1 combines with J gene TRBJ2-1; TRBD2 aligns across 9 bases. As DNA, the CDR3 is TGCAGTGCTAGAGACGGCGGGAGGGTCAATGAGCAGTTCTTC. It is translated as CSARDGGRVNEQFF.